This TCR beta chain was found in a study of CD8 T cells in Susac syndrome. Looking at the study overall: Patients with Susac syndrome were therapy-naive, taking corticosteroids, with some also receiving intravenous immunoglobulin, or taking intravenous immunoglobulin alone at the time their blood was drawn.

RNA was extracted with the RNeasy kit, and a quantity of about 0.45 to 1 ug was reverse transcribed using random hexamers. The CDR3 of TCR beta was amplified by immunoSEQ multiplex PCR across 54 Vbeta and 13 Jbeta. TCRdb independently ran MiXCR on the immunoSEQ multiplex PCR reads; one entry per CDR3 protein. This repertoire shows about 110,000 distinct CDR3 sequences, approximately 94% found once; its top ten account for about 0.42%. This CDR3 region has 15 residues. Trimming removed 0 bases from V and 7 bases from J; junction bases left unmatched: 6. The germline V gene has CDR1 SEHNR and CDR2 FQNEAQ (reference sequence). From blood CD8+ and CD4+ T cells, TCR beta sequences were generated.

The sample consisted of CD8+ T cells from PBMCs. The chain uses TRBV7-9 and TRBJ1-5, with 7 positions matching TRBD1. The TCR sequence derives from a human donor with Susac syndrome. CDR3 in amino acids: CASSLAGGAGQPQHF. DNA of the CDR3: TGTGCCAGCAGCTTAGCAGGGGGCGCCGGGCAGCCCCAGCATTTT.